This entry features one TCR beta chain sequence. The sample is drawn from a study of blood T cell repertoires in COVID-19. Overall study context: T cells, B-cell-depleted T cells, or PBMCs supplied cDNA or gDNA.

Methods used by the authors: By means of reference gene primer amplification, nucleated cell counts were estimated. Repertoires were generated with immunoSEQ multiplex PCR, while TCRdb's copy carries only in-frame clones and drops some. Clone size and the V and J calls come from that table; the DNA yielded D and trimming. The profile covers about 36,000 clones, with 90% appearing a single time and around 5% taken by the ten largest. Germline trimming cut 5 bases from V and 5 bases from J; bases unmatched to any gene: 14. The germline CDR1 and CDR2 sequences are MNHEY and SMNVEV (reference sequence). The CDR3 loop spans 17 amino acids.

The clonotype was recovered from a human donor in a cohort sampled during active COVID-19. The sample taken for sequencing was peripheral blood. V usage is TRBV27 and J usage is TRBJ2-5; 10 nucleotides match TRBD1. The CDR3 reads CASSGAPVTGGMETQYF. The CDR3 DNA reads TGTGCCAGCAGTGGGGCGCCGGTGACAGGGGGCATGGAGACCCAGTACTTC.